This T cell receptor (beta chain) was sequenced for a study of T cells after yellow fever vaccination. General observations from the study: Contaminating bulk clonotypes could be abundant in FACS-sorted repertoires.

V lost 5 bases, J lost 11 bases, and 20 bases stayed unmatched. The CDR3 has 17 amino acids. Per the germline V gene, CDR1 is SEHNR and CDR2 is FQNEAQ (reference sequence). Generation of TCR cDNA used 5'RACE template switching (which added a universal primer site and UMIs). TCRdb fed the 5' RACE reads into MiXCR, producing one record per CDR3 protein. In the table there are 200,000 to 300,000 distinct CDR3 sequences, 6.7% of which are singletons. At least ten counts were recorded for this clonotype. The antigen is undetermined. The clonotype originates from a man in his thirties or forties who received the YFV17D yellow fever vaccine. The rearrangement joins TRBV7-9 to TRBJ2-1; the match to TRBD1 covers 8 bases. The sequenced sample was CD4+ T cells sorted from PBMCs, obtained on the day of the yellow fever booster vaccination. The CDR3: CASSRTSQSGGYGKQFF. The CDR3 region has the DNA TGTGCCAGCAGCCGGACCTCCCAATCAGGGGGCTACGGAAAGCAGTTCTTC. The full variable domain, completed using reference TRBV7-9 and TRBJ2-1, is DTGVSQNPRHKITKRGQNVTFRCDPISEHNRLYWYRQTLGQGPEFLTYFQNEAQLEKSRLLSDRFSAERPKGSFSTLEIQRTEQGDSAMYLCASSRTSQSGGYGKQFFGPGTRLTVL.